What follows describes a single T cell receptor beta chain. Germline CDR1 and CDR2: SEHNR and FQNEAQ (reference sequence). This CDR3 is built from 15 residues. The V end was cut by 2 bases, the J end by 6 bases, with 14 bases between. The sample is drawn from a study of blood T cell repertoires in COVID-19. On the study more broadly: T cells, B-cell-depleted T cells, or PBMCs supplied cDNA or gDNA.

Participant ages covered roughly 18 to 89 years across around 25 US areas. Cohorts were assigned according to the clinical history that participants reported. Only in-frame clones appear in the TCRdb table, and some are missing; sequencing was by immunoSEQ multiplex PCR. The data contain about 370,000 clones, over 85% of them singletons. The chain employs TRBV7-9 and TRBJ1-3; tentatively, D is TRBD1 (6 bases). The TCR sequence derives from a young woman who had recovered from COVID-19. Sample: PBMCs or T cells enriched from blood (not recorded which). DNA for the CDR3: TGTGCCAGCAGCTTATTTCCAGGGGTGGCAAACACCATATATTTT. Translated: CASSLFPGVANTIYF.